Here is one T cell receptor (beta chain) with its context. What it recognizes is unknown. This sample is part of a study of beta chain features in type 1 diabetes. Study details: When patients were set against healthy donors, age, gender and cell yields were similar. Sorted cells from all samples, numbering approximately 110,000,000, were examined.

This CDR3 comprises 12 residues. CDR1 is MDHEN, CDR2 SYDVKM, per germline. Germline trimming cut 1 base from V and 12 bases from J; bases unmatched to any gene: 4. The study reverse transcribed the entire isolated RNA, so it sequenced expressed TCRB transcripts. This table comes from immunoSEQ multiplex PCR, and its TCRdb copy is limited to in-frame clones, with some not included. The sample comprises hundreds of thousands of clones, approximately 12% of which are singletons, and approximately 0.015% rests with the top ten. Only one heparinised blood draw was taken per donor, and its volume averaged approximately 120 mL. Whole-study results and caveats: Researchers cautioned that cDNA sequencing could over-represent cells with high TCR expression.

The sample was naive CD4+ T cells from blood. The chain has TRBV28 and TRBJ2-7; 9 bases map to TRBD1. This receptor was obtained from a man aged 18 to 29 in good health. The CDR3 coding sequence is TGTGCCAGCAGTTTATTTGGGACAGGGTGGTACTTC. Residues: CASSLFGTGWYF.